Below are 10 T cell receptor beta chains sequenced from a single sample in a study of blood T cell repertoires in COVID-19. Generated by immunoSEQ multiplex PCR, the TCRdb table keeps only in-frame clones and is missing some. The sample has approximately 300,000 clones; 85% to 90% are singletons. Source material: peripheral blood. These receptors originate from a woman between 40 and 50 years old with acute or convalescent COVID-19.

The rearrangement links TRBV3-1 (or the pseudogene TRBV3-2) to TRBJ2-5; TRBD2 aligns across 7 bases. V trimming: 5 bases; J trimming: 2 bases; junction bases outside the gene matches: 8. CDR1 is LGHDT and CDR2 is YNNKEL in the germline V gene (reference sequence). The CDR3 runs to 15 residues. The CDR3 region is CASSSRTSRQETQYF. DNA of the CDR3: TGTGCCAGCAGCTCCCGGACTAGTAGGCAAGAGACCCAGTACTTC.

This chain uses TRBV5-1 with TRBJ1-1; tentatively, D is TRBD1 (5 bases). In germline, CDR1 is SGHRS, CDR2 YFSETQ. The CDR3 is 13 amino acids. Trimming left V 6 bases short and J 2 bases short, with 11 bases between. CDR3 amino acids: CASTTGGNTEAFF. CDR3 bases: TGCGCCAGCACCACGGGGGGAAACACTGAAGCTTTCTTT.

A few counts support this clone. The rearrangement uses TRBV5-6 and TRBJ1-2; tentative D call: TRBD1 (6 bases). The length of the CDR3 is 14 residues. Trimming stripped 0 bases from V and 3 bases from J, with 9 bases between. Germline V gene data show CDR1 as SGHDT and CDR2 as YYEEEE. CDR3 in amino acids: CASSLGRTDYGYTF. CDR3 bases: TGTGCCAGCAGCTTGGGAAGGACAGACTATGGCTACACCTTC.

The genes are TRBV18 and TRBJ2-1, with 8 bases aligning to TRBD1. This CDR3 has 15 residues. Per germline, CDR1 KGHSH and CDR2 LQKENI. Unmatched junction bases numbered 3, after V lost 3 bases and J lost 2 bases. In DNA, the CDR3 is TGTGCCAGCTCACCTCAGGGACAGGCCTACAATGAGCAGTTCTTC. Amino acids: CASSPQGQAYNEQFF.

The CDR3 reads CAWGRGGNQPQHF. The CDR3 DNA reads TGTGCCTGGGGCCGCGGGGGGAATCAGCCCCAGCATTTT. The gene calls are TRBV30 and TRBJ1-5, with a tentative D call TRBD1 (5 bases). Germline CDR1 and CDR2: GTSNPN and SVGIG (reference sequence). This CDR3 has 13 residues. Trimming removed 5 bases at V and 4 bases at J, with 12 bases between.

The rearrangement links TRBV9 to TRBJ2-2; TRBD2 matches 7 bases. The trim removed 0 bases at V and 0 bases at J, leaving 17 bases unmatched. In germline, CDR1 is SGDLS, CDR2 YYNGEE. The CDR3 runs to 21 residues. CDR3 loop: CASSVAGSGRSEFTNTGELFF. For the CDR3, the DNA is TGTGCCAGCAGCGTAGCAGGTAGCGGGCGGTCTGAGTTTACGAACACCGGGGAGCTGTTTTTT.

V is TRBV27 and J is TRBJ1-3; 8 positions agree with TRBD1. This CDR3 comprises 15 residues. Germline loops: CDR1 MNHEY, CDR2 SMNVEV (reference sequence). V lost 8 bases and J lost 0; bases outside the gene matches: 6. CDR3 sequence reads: CASGMTGDSGNTIYF. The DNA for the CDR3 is TGTGCCAGCGGGATGACAGGGGACTCTGGAAACACCATATATTTT.

The CDR3 DNA is TGTGCCAGCAGCCCCCGGGACAGGGTAAACATTCAGTACTTC. It translates to CASSPRDRVNIQYF. This chain joins TRBV7-9 and TRBJ2-4, with TRBD1 matching 9 bases. The CDR3 is made up of 14 amino acids. From germline, CDR1 is SEHNR and CDR2 FQNEAQ (reference sequence). V gave up 5 bases and J gave up 6 bases; unmatched junction bases: 5.

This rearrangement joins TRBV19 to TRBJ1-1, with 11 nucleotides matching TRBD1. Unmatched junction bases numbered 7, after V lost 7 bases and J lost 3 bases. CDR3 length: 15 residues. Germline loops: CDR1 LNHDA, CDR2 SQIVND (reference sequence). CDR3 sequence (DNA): TGTGCCAGTAAAATAGGGGGACAGGGGGACACTGAAGCTTTCTTT. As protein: CASKIGGQGDTEAFF.

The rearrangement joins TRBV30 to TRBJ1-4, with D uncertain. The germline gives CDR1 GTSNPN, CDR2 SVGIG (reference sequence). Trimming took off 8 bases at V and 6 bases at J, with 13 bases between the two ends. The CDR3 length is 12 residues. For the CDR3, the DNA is TGTGCCCGCGGTCTGAGCGATGAAAAACTGTTTTTT. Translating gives CARGLSDEKLFF.